This T cell receptor beta chain stems from a study of cytomegalovirus exposure and HLA in healthy donors. About this clone: The antigen remains unidentified.

It was healthy bone marrow donors who served as donors. In nominal health when sampled, donors likely had unrecorded immune exposures nonetheless. The germline V gene encodes CDR1 LNHDA and CDR2 SQIVND (reference sequence). Trimming shortened V by 3 bases and J by 0 bases, and 7 bases separated the two germline ends. The length of the CDR3 is 14 residues. Broader study findings: Using the classifier, cytomegalovirus status was reportedly diagnosed with high specificity and sensitivity.

The PCR used 60 Vbeta and 13 Jbeta primers. Generated by immunoSEQ multiplex PCR, the TCRdb table keeps only in-frame clones and is missing some. The sample holds approximately 100,000 clones, about 75% seen once. Sequenced sample: PBMCs. V and J are TRBV19 and TRBJ2-3; no clear D. This TCR came from a man aged 50 to 59 in good health and CMV-seronegative. CDR3 DNA: TGTGCCAGTAGTATGTCGCAGAGCACAGATACGCAGTATTTT. This codes for CASSMSQSTDTQYF.